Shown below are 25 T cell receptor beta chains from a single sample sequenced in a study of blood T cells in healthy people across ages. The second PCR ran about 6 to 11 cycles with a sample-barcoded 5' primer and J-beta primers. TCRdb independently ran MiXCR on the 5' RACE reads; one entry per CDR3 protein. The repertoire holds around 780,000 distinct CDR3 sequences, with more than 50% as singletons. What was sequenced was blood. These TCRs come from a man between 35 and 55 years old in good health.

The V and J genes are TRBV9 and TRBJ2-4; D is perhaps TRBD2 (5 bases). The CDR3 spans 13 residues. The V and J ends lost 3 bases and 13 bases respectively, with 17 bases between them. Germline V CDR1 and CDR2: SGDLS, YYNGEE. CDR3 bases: TGTGCCAGCAGCGGAGAGAAAACGGGAAAGCAGTACTTC. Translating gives CASSGEKTGKQYF.

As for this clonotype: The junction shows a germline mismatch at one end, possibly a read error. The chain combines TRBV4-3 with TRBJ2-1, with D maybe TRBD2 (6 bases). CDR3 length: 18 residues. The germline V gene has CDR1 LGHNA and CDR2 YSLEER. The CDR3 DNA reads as TGCGCCGGCAGCCAAGACAGATTCGGGAGCAACCTATACAATGAGCAGTTCTTC. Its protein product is CAGSQDRFGSNLYNEQFF.

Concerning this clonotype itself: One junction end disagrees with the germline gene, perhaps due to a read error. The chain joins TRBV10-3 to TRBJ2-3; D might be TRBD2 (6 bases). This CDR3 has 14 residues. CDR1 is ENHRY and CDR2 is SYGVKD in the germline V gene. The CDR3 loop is CAISDRGSTDAQYF. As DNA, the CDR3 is TGTGCCATCAGTGACCGGGGGAGTACAGATGCGCAGTATTTT.

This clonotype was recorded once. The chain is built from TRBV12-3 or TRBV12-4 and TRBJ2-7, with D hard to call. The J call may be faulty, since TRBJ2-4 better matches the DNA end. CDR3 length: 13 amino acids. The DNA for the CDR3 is TGTGCCAGCAGTTTTACCTCTCGGGACATTCAGTACTTC. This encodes CASSFTSRDIQYF.

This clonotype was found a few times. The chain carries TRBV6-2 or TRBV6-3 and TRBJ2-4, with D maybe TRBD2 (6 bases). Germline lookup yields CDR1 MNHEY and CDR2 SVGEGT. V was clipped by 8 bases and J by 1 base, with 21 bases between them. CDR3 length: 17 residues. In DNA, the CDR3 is TGTGCCAGCCCGACTAGGAGAAGGCCTGCTGCCAAAAACATTCAGTACTTC. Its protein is CASPTRRRPAAKNIQYF.

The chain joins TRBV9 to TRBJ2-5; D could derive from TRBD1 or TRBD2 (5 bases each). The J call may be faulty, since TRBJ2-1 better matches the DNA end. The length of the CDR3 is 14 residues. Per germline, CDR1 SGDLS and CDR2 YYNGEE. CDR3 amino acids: CASSGTGTGETQFF. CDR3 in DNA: TGTGCCAGCAGCGGTACCGGGACGGGCGAGACCCAGTTCTTC.

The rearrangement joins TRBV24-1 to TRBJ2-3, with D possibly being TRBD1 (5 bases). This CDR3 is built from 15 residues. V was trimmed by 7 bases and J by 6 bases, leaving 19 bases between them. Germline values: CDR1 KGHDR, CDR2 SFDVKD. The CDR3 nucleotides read TGTGCCACCAGCCAAGATGAGAAGGACATTGATACGCAGTATTTT. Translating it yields CATSQDEKDIDTQYF.

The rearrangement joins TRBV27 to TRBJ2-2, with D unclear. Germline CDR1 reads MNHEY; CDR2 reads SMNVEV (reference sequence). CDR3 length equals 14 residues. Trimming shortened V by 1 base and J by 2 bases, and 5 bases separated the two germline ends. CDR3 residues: CASSLFANTGELFF. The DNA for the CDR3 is TGTGCCAGCAGTTTATTTGCAAACACCGGGGAGCTGTTTTTT.

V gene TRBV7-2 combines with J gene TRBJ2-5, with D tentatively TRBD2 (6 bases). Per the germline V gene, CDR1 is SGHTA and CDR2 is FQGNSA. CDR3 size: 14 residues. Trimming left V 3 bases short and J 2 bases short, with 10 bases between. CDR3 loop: CASSLIAVQETQYF. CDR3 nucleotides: TGTGCCAGCAGCTTGATAGCGGTTCAAGAGACCCAGTACTTC.

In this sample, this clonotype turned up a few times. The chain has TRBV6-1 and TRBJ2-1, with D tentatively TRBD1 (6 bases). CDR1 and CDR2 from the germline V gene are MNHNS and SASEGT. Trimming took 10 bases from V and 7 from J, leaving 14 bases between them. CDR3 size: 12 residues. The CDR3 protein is CANQGYNNEQFF. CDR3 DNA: TGTGCCAATCAGGGGTACAATAATGAGCAGTTCTTC.

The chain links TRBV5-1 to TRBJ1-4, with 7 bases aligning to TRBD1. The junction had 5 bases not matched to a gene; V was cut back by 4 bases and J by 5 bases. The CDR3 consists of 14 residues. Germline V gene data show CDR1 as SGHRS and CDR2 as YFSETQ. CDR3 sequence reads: CASSMTGLNEKLFF. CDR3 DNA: TGCGCCAGCAGCATGACAGGGCTGAATGAAAAACTGTTTTTT. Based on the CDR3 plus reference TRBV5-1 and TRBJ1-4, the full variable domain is KAGVTQTPRYLIKTRGQQVTLSCSPISGHRSVSWYQQTPGQGLQFLFEYFSETQRNKGNFPGRFSGRQFSNSRSEMNVSTLELGDSALYLCASSMTGLNEKLFFGSGTQLSVL.

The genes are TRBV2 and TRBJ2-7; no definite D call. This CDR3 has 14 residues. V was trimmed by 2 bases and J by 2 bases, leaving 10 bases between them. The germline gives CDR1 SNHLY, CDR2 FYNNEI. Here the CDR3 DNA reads TGTGCCAGCAGTGAACAGCAGTTTACCTACGAGCAGTACTTC. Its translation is CASSEQQFTYEQYF.

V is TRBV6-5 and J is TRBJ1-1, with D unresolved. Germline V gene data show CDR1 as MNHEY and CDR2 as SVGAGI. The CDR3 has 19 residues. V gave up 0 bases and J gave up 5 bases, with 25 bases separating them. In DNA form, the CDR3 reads TGTGCCAGCAGTTACTCGTTCTATCGAACGGCTAGCCCGAGGACTGAAGCTTTCTTT. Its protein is CASSYSFYRTASPRTEAFF.

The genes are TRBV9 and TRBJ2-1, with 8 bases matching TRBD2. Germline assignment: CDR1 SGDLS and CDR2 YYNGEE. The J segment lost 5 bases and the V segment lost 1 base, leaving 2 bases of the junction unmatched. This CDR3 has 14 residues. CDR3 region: CASSVIAGNNEQFF. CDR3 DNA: TGTGCCAGCAGCGTAATAGCGGGAAACAATGAGCAGTTCTTC.

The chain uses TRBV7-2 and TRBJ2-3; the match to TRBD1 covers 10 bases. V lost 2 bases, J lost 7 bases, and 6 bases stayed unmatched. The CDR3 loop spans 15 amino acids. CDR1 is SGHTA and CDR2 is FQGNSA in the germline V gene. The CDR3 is CASSLFGTGVNTQYF. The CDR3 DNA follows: TGTGCCAGCAGCTTATTTGGGACAGGGGTAAATACGCAGTATTTT.

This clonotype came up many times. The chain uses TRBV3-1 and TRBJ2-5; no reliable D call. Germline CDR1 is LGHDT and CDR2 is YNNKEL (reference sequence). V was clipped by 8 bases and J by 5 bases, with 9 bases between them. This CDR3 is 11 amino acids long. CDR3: CASQTAETQYF. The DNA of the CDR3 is TGTGCCAGCCAGACCGCGGAGACCCAGTACTTC.

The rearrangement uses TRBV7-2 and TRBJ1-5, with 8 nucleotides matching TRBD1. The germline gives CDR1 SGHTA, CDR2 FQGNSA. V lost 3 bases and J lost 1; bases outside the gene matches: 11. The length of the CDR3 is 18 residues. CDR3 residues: CASSLGGIWTGSNQPQHF. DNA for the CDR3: TGTGCCAGCAGCTTGGGGGGGATCTGGACAGGGAGCAATCAGCCCCAGCATTTT.

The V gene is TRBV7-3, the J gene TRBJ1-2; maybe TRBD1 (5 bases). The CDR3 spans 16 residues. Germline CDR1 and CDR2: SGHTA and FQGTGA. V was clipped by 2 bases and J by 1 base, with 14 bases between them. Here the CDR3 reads CASSLQPGVINYGYTF. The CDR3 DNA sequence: TGTGCCAGCAGCTTACAGCCGGGGGTCATTAACTATGGCTACACCTTC.

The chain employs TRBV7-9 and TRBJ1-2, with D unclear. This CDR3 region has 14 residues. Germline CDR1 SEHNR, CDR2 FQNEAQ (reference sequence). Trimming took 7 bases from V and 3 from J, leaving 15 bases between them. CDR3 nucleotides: TGTGCCAGCATAGGGCAGTTCGGGGACTATGGCTACACCTTC. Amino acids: CASIGQFGDYGYTF. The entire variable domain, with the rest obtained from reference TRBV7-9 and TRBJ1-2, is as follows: DTGVSQNPRHKITKRGQNVTFRCDPISEHNRLYWYRQTLGQGPEFLTYFQNEAQLEKSRLLSDRFSAERPKGSFSTLEIQRTEQGDSAMYLCASIGQFGDYGYTFGSGTRLTVV.

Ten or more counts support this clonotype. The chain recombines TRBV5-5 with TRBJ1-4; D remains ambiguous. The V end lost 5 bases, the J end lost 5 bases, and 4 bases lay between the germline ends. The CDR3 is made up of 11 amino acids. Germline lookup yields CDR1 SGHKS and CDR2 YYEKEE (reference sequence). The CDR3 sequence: CASSLNEKLFF. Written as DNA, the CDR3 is TGTGCCAGCAGTTTAAATGAAAAACTGTTTTTT.

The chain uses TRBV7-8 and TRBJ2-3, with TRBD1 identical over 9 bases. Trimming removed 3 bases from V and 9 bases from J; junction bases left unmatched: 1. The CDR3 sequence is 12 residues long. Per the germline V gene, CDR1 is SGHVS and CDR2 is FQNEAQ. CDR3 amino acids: CASSFGQGTQYF. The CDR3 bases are TGTGCCAGCAGCTTCGGACAGGGGACGCAGTATTTT. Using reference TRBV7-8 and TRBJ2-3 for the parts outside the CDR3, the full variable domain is GAGVSQSPRYKVAKRGQDVALRCDPISGHVSLFWYQQALGQGPEFLTYFQNEAQLDKSGLPSDRFFAERPEGSVSTLKIQRTQQEDSAVYLCASSFGQGTQYFGPGTRLTVL.

The CDR3 loop reads CASSSSYGHNEQFF. The CDR3 nucleotides are TGTGCCAGCAGTTCGAGTTATGGGCACAATGAGCAGTTCTTC. The chain joins TRBV12-3 or TRBV12-4 to TRBJ2-1, with D unresolved. The CDR3 spans 14 residues. Trimming left V 4 bases short and J 5 bases short, with 12 bases between.

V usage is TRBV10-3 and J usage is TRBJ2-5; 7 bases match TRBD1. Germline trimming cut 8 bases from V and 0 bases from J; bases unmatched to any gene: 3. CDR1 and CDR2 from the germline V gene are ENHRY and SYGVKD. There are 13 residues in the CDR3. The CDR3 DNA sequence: TGTGCCATCGGGGGACAGAACCAAGAGACCCAGTACTTC. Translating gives CAIGGQNQETQYF.

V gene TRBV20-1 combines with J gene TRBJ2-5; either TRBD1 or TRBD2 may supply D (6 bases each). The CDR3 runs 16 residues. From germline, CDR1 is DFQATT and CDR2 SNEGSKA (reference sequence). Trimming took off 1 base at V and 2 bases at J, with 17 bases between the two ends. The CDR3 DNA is TGCAGTGCTAGAGTCTCCGGGGGCGCACGGCAAGAGACCCAGTACTTC. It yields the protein CSARVSGGARQETQYF.

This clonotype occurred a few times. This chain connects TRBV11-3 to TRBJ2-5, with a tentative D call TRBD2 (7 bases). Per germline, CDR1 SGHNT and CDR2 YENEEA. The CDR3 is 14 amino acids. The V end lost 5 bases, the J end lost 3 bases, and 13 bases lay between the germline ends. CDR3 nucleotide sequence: TGTGCCAGCAGCGAAGGGGGGGGAAAAGAGACCCAGTACTTC. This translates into CASSEGGGKETQYF.